The next 26 T cell receptor beta chains were all read from a single sample in a study of identical twins (dated by TCRdb to 2016 to 2018). Libraries were made using 5' RACE. This sample was sequenced with an Illumina HiSeq 2000. The public sequencing data were trimmed at Q25 with fastp and processed into clonotypes with MiXCR by TCRdb, which kept only in-frame beta chains. Rows with a matching CDR3 protein are joined into one entry that keeps the most common DNA and genes. The sample data list around 530,000 distinct CDR3 sequences, and roughly 15% of these were observed just once. The top ten clones comprise about 0.4% of the sample. In addition, the sample was reused for a study of yellow fever vaccine responses in identical twins.

Sequenced sample: CD4+ T cells sorted from blood. These receptors were collected from a woman aged 18-29 years in good health.

V and J are TRBV28 and TRBJ2-7; weak D call: TRBD1 (5 bases). The CDR3 contains 11 residues. Germline V lookup: CDR1 MDHEN, CDR2 SYDVKM. Trimming removed 11 bases from V and 7 bases from J, with 15 bases in between. DNA for the CDR3: TGTGCCGGCAAACAGGCCGCGGAGCAGTACGTC. It translates to CAGKQAAEQYV.

V usage is TRBV5-1 and J usage is TRBJ2-1; tentative D call: TRBD2 (6 bases). The germline V gene encodes CDR1 SGHRS and CDR2 YFSETQ. This CDR3 spans 16 amino acids. V was clipped by 4 bases and J by 8 bases, with 22 bases between them. CDR3 nucleotides: TGCGCCAGCAGCCGAGTGTTGGCGGGGAACTTGGATGAGCAGTTCTTC. It yields the protein CASSRVLAGNLDEQFF.

This clonotype has ten or more counts. V and J are TRBV10-3 and TRBJ2-3; TRBD2 aligns across 7 bases. Per the germline V gene, CDR1 is ENHRY and CDR2 is SYGVKD. The CDR3 sequence is 15 residues long. The V segment lost 10 bases and the J segment 4 bases; nucleotides outside the gene matches: 14. CDR3 DNA sequence: TGTGCCAGCACGAGGGACTATAAGCCCTCAGATACGCAGTATTTT. Protein product: CASTRDYKPSDTQYF.

This clonotype has at least ten counts. The chain combines TRBV12-3 or TRBV12-4 with TRBJ2-7; 10 bases fit TRBD1. The CDR3 has 14 residues. The V and J ends lost 5 bases and 4 bases, in that order; junction bases with no gene match: 5. This CDR3 is CASSPGTGVYEQYF. CDR3 sequence (DNA): TGTGCCAGCAGTCCCGGGACAGGGGTTTACGAGCAGTACTTC.

The genes are TRBV5-1 and TRBJ2-7; no definite D call. Germline CDR1 SGHRS, CDR2 YFSETQ. V shed 4 bases and J shed 4 bases, with 9 bases lying between them. CDR3 size: 12 residues. CDR3 nucleotides: TGCGCCAGCAGCAGGGTCCAGTACGAGCAGTACTTC. This codes for CASSRVQYEQYF. Looking up the rest from reference TRBV5-1 and TRBJ2-7 gives the full variable domain: KAGVTQTPRYLIKTRGQQVTLSCSPISGHRSVSWYQQTPGQGLQFLFEYFSETQRNKGNFPGRFSGRQFSNSRSEMNVSTLELGDSALYLCASSRVQYEQYFGPGTRLTVT.

This clonotype was counted only a few times. This chain joins TRBV5-1 and TRBJ1-6, with TRBD1 as a possible D gene (6 bases). V gave up 3 bases and J gave up 5 bases, with 12 bases separating them. The CDR3 runs to 15 residues. Germline V gene sequence: CDR1 SGHRS, CDR2 YFSETQ. CDR3: CASSSWGAHNSPLHF. The DNA of the CDR3 is TGCGCCAGCAGCTCCTGGGGGGCCCATAATTCACCCCTCCACTTT.

The chain uses TRBV10-3 and TRBJ2-7, with D possibly matching TRBD2 (5 bases). This CDR3 region has 12 residues. CDR1 and CDR2 from the germline V gene are ENHRY and SYGVKD. The V gene lost 4 bases and the J gene lost 2 bases, with 6 bases spanning the gap. CDR3 protein: CAISGGAYEQYV. In nucleotides, the CDR3 is TGTGCCATCAGTGGGGGAGCCTACGAGCAGTACGTC.

This clonotype appeared a few times. The chain carries TRBV10-3 and TRBJ1-2; D is unclear. Germline CDR1 is ENHRY and CDR2 is SYGVKD. This CDR3 contains 14 residues. Deletions cut 5 bases from V and 3 bases from J, with 13 bases between. This CDR3 reads CAISTGSPYYGYTF. The CDR3 bases are TGTGCCATCAGTACCGGCAGCCCTTACTATGGCTACACCTTC.

This rearrangement joins TRBV10-3 to TRBJ2-2; tentatively, D is TRBD2 (7 bases). Germline CDR1 ENHRY, CDR2 SYGVKD. This CDR3 is built from 18 residues. The germline V and J ends were trimmed by 0 bases and 0 bases, with 14 bases remaining between them. The CDR3 DNA reads as TGTGCCATCAGTGAGTCGAGGGGGGGGACGCCGAACACCGGGGAGCTGTTTTTT. Translating gives CAISESRGGTPNTGELFF.

This clonotype was observed at least ten times. The chain is built from TRBV3-1 and TRBJ1-1; D ambiguous. The ends were cut back, 6 bases at V and 1 base at J, with 6 bases in the middle. The germline gives CDR1 LGHDT, CDR2 YNNKEL (reference sequence). The CDR3 is 12 residues long. This CDR3 reads CASSRGNTEAFF. The CDR3 DNA sequence: TGTGCCAGCAGTCGAGGGAACACTGAAGCTTTCTTT.

This clonotype was counted only a few times. The rearrangement uses TRBV29-1 and TRBJ2-1, with D uncertain. CDR1 is SQVTM and CDR2 is ANQGSEA in the germline V gene. Deletions cut 3 bases from V and 0 bases from J, with 9 bases between. This CDR3 has 14 residues. CDR3 residues: CSVDATSSYNEQFF. The CDR3 DNA follows: TGCAGCGTTGATGCCACAAGCTCCTACAATGAGCAGTTCTTC.

This clonotype showed up just a few times. The chain has TRBV9 and TRBJ2-5; 8 bases are a match to TRBD2. This CDR3 contains 16 residues. Trimming at V came to 0 bases and at J to 5 bases, leaving 9 bases not matched to a gene. CDR1 and CDR2 (germline): SGDLS, YYNGEE. This CDR3 reads CASSVGGLVGSETQYF. In DNA form, the CDR3 reads TGTGCCAGCAGCGTAGGGGGACTAGTCGGTTCGGAGACCCAGTACTTC. Looking up the rest from reference TRBV9 and TRBJ2-5 gives the full variable domain: DSGVTQTPKHLITATGQRVTLRCSPRSGDLSVYWYQQSLDQGLQFLIQYYNGEERAKGNILERFSAQQFPDLHSELNLSSLELGDSALYFCASSVGGLVGSETQYFGPGTRLLVL.

This clonotype was seen a handful of times. V is TRBV5-1 and J is TRBJ1-2; tentatively, D is TRBD1 (6 bases). The CDR3 loop spans 14 amino acids. Germline lookup yields CDR1 SGHRS and CDR2 YFSETQ. Deletions cut 5 bases from V and 7 bases from J, with 18 bases between. CDR3 region: CASRSGRAGVGYTF. The CDR3 DNA reads as TGCGCCAGCAGATCCGGGAGGGCAGGGGTTGGCTACACCTTC.

In this sample, this clonotype turned up many times. The chain couples TRBV4-1 to TRBJ2-2, with D tentatively TRBD2 (5 bases). This CDR3 comprises 14 residues. Germline V CDR1 and CDR2: MGHRA, YSYEKL. V gave up 1 base and J gave up 4 bases, with 7 bases separating them. The DNA for the CDR3 is TGCGCCAGCAGCCAAGTGGCGGGCACCGGGGAGCTGTTTTTT. As protein: CASSQVAGTGELFF.

This clonotype was seen only a few times. V usage is TRBV20-1 and J usage is TRBJ2-1; the match to TRBD2 covers 12 bases. Trimming took 3 bases from V and 3 from J; bases not matched to a gene: 3. CDR3 length: 15 residues. Looked up from germline, CDR1 is DFQATT and CDR2 is SNEGSKA (reference sequence). The CDR3 DNA sequence: TGCAGTGCTAGGCCTAGCGGGAGGGACTACAATGAGCAGTTCTTC. Residues: CSARPSGRDYNEQFF.

This chain uses TRBV14 with TRBJ2-1; TRBD2 matches 9 bases. Trimming took 3 bases from V and 6 from J; bases not matched to a gene: 3. Germline V CDR1 and CDR2: SGHDN, FVKESK. The CDR3 is 14 residues long. The CDR3: CASSQLAGINEQFF. As DNA, the CDR3 is TGTGCCAGCAGCCAGCTAGCGGGGATCAATGAGCAGTTCTTC.

This chain connects TRBV3-1 to TRBJ2-7; D unresolved. The V end lost 4 bases, the J end lost 2 bases, and 9 bases lay between the germline ends. The CDR3 is 13 residues long. Per the germline V gene, CDR1 is LGHDT and CDR2 is YNNKEL (reference sequence). DNA of the CDR3: TGTGCCAGCAGCCTTAGGGCCACCTACGAGCAGTACTTC. Translating gives CASSLRATYEQYF.

This chain uses TRBV15 with TRBJ1-4, with 8 bases fitting TRBD1. Looked up from germline, CDR1 is LNHNV and CDR2 is YYDKDF (reference sequence). The CDR3 runs 15 residues. V lost 4 bases and J lost 3; bases outside the gene matches: 4. The CDR3 DNA sequence: TGTGCCACCAGCAAGACAGGGGCAGCTAATGAAAAACTGTTTTTT. It is translated as CATSKTGAANEKLFF.

The V and J genes are TRBV28 and TRBJ2-7, with TRBD1 identical over 7 bases. V lost 5 bases and J lost 5; bases outside the gene matches: 12. Germline CDR1 MDHEN, CDR2 SYDVKM. The CDR3 covers 15 residues. CDR3 sequence (DNA): TGTGCCAGCAGTGGTGGTCCGAGACAGGGCCACGAGCAGTACTTC. Its protein product is CASSGGPRQGHEQYF. Variable domain in full (rest from reference TRBV28 and TRBJ2-7): DVKVTQSSRYLVKRTGEKVFLECVQDMDHENMFWYRQDPGLGLRLIYFSYDVKMKEKGDIPEGYSVSREKKERFSLILESASTNQTSMYLCASSGGPRQGHEQYFGPGTRLTVT.

The sample holds a few counts of this clonotype. The chain couples TRBV12-3 or TRBV12-4 to TRBJ2-5; TRBD1 matches at 8 bases. This CDR3 is built from 15 residues. After removal of 6 bases from V and 5 bases from J, the junction contained 11 bases not matched to a gene. CDR3 sequence reads: CASRPGQGGGETQYF. CDR3 coding DNA: TGTGCCAGCAGACCAGGACAGGGAGGTGGGGAGACCCAGTACTTC.

In this sample, this clonotype turned up many times. The CDR3 sequence is CASTRQGAGTEAFF. CDR3 coding DNA: TGCGCCAGCACCAGACAGGGGGCAGGGACTGAAGCTTTCTTT. The genes are TRBV10-2 and TRBJ1-1; TRBD1 agrees at 10 bases. Germline V gene lookup returns CDR1 WSHSY and CDR2 SAAADI. Trimming took 7 bases from V and 5 from J; bases not matched to a gene: 7. The CDR3 contains 14 residues.

The chain carries TRBV20-1 and TRBJ1-5; D not resolved. The V and J ends lost 6 bases and 0 bases respectively, with 9 bases between them. The CDR3 loop spans 13 amino acids. Germline-derived CDR1 and CDR2 are DFQATT and SNEGSKA (reference sequence). CDR3 bases: TGCAGTGCCCTAACTCCTAGCAATCAGCCCCAGCATTTT. The encoded protein is CSALTPSNQPQHF.

V usage is TRBV20-1 and J usage is TRBJ2-4; unclear D gene. V was cut by 8 bases and J by 0 bases, with 5 bases left in between. The CDR3 extends over 11 amino acids. CDR1 and CDR2 (germline): DFQATT, SNEGSKA (reference sequence). The CDR3 sequence is CSKLAKNIQYF. CDR3 in DNA: TGCAGTAAACTAGCCAAAAACATTCAGTACTTC.

This clonotype was counted a few times. This chain joins TRBV29-1 and TRBJ2-1; 7 bases map to TRBD2. The CDR3 covers 11 residues. The V segment lost 3 bases and the J segment 13 bases; nucleotides outside the gene matches: 6. Germline lookup yields CDR1 SQVTM and CDR2 ANQGSEA. The CDR3 region has the DNA TGCAGCGTTGAGATTGGGACTATTCAGTTCTTC. Its protein is CSVEIGTIQFF.

There are many counts of this clonotype. The chain combines TRBV7-9 with TRBJ1-6; no firm D call. V shed 1 base and J shed 9 bases, with 7 bases lying between them. Germline values: CDR1 SEHNR, CDR2 FQNEAQ (reference sequence). The CDR3 runs to 13 residues. The CDR3 nucleotides read TGTGCCAGCAGCTTAGAGGGTAGTTCACCCCTCCACTTT. Its protein product is CASSLEGSSPLHF. Based on the CDR3 plus reference TRBV7-9 and TRBJ1-6, the full variable domain is DTGVSQNPRHKITKRGQNVTFRCDPISEHNRLYWYRQTLGQGPEFLTYFQNEAQLEKSRLLSDRFSAERPKGSFSTLEIQRTEQGDSAMYLCASSLEGSSPLHFGNGTRLTVT.

This clonotype was seen only a few times. This chain connects TRBV24-1 to TRBJ2-2, with a tentative D call TRBD2 (6 bases). V was cut by 1 base and J by 2 bases, with 10 bases left in between. Germline lookup yields CDR1 KGHDR and CDR2 SFDVKD. The CDR3 has 16 residues. The CDR3, as DNA: TGTGCCACCAGTGATTTACAGACTAGAAACACCGGGGAGCTGTTTTTT. Its protein product is CATSDLQTRNTGELFF.